What follows describes a single T cell receptor beta chain. The data originate from a study of sequential checkpoint blockade in melanoma. Whole-study context: Patients were randomized 1:1 to nivolumab-then-ipilimumab or ipilimumab-then-nivolumab first-line.

Here immunoSEQ multiplex PCR was the method, and the copy in TCRdb shows in-frame clones only, minus some. The sample carries approximately 34,000 clones, roughly four fifths recorded once. CDR3 length: 13 residues. Per the germline V gene, CDR1 is MNHNY and CDR2 is SVGAGI (reference sequence). Treatment here: randomized to nivolumab then ipilimumab (arm A) or the reverse (arm B). DNA-damaging chemotherapy had not been given to any patient beforehand. Sorted cells were live CD3+CD8+, lacking CD19 and CD56, from PBMCs. This chain links TRBV6-6 with TRBJ2-5; 8 bases agree with TRBD1. Judging by the DNA end, TRBJ2-7 fits better; the J call may be wrong. The sequence was collected from a human donor with melanoma. Material: CD8+ T cells sorted from blood (inferred from file names), obtained from a patient given nivolumab and ipilimumab in sequence. CDR3 coding DNA: TGTGCCAGCAGTCTCGGACAGGGCTACGAGCAGTACTTC. This encodes CASSLGQGYEQYF.